These 32 T cell receptor beta chains came from one sample sequenced in a study of blood T cell repertoires in COVID-19. TCRdb's table, derived via immunoSEQ multiplex PCR, lists solely in-frame clones and lacks some. The sample has roughly 300,000 clones; 85% are singletons. Sequenced sample: peripheral blood. The receptors stem from a human donor in a cohort sampled during active COVID-19.

This sequence joins TRBV5-4 and TRBJ1-1; D is unresolved. CDR3 length equals 13 residues. Trimming took 0 bases from V and 10 from J, leaving 13 bases between them. Germline V gives CDR1 SGHNT, CDR2 YYREEE (reference sequence). The CDR3 is CASSLGGRRGAFF. In DNA, the CDR3 is TGTGCCAGCAGCTTGGGCGGAAGGAGAGGAGCTTTCTTT.

The V and J genes are TRBV30 and TRBJ2-1; 12 bases align to TRBD2. The J segment lost 6 bases and the V segment lost 4 bases, leaving 4 bases of the junction unmatched. The length of the CDR3 is 14 residues. Germline V CDR1 and CDR2: GTSNPN, SVGIG (reference sequence). CDR3 in amino acids: CAWTSSGRGNEQFF. CDR3 in DNA: TGTGCCTGGACCTCTAGCGGGAGGGGCAATGAGCAGTTCTTC.

The V call is TRBV5-1, the J call TRBJ1-4; D might be TRBD1 (5 bases). Germline assignment: CDR1 SGHRS and CDR2 YFSETQ. The CDR3 sequence is 15 residues long. V lost 4 bases to trimming and J lost 7 bases, with 17 bases between them. CDR3 sequence: CASSGGTPGGEKLFF. DNA of the CDR3: TGCGCCAGCAGCGGGGGGACTCCCGGGGGTGAAAAACTGTTTTTT.

The J gene is TRBJ1-5, the V gene TRBV19; weak D call: TRBD1 (6 bases). Germline V gene sequence: CDR1 LNHDA, CDR2 SQIVND (reference sequence). V was trimmed by 7 bases and J by 5 bases, leaving 24 bases between them. The CDR3 has 17 amino acids. CDR3 bases: TGTGCCAGTACCCACCCCGGATATAGACAGGCCGATCAGCCCCAGCATTTT. Translation: CASTHPGYRQADQPQHF.

The rearrangement links TRBV2 to TRBJ1-2, with D possibly being TRBD1 (6 bases). Per germline, CDR1 SNHLY and CDR2 FYNNEI. This CDR3 region has 15 residues. V lost 7 bases and J 3 bases, leaving 18 bases between the germline ends. The CDR3 reads CASKSPGVDHYGYTF. In DNA form, the CDR3 reads TGTGCCAGCAAATCCCCAGGGGTCGATCACTATGGCTACACCTTC.

The chain recombines TRBV15 with TRBJ1-2; the D is unclear. CDR1 is LNHNV, CDR2 YYDKDF, per germline (reference sequence). Trimming cost V 0 bases and J 7 bases, with 15 bases left between them. CDR3 length equals 15 residues. CDR3 in amino acids: CATSRDGEDRSGYTF. The CDR3 coding sequence is TGTGCCACCAGCAGAGATGGGGAGGATCGCTCTGGCTACACCTTC.

This clone was found once. V gene TRBV6-5 combines with J gene TRBJ2-3; 8 nucleotides line up with TRBD2. V was clipped by 7 bases and J by 1 base; unmatched bases: 7. Germline lookup yields CDR1 MNHEY and CDR2 SVGAGI. The length of the CDR3 is 15 residues. In DNA form, the CDR3 reads TGTGCCAGCACCTCGGGGGGGCAGGGCACAGATACGCAGTATTTT. Its translation is CASTSGGQGTDTQYF.

There are a few counts of this clone. The V call is TRBV5-4, the J call TRBJ1-4; D might be TRBD1 (6 bases). The CDR3 runs 14 residues. Deletions cut 2 bases from V and 5 bases from J, with 10 bases between. Germline V lookup: CDR1 SGHNT, CDR2 YYREEE (reference sequence). The CDR3 is CASSLQGGNEKLFF. The CDR3 DNA sequence: TGTGCCAGCAGCTTACAGGGCGGGAATGAAAAACTGTTTTTT.

This clone was seen a handful of times. V and J are TRBV29-1 and TRBJ2-7; 8 positions agree with TRBD2. Losses at the gene ends were 6 bases for V and 0 bases for J; bases not matched to a gene: 4. The CDR3 contains 13 residues. Germline values: CDR1 SQVTM, CDR2 ANQGSEA. For the CDR3, the DNA is TGCAGCGTGCTAGCGGGTACCTCCTACGAGCAGTACTTC. Translated: CSVLAGTSYEQYF.

This clone appeared a few times. J is TRBJ2-1 and V is TRBV4-1, with 8 bases fitting TRBD1. Germline values: CDR1 MGHRA, CDR2 YSYEKL. The CDR3 length is 15 residues. V lost 6 bases to trimming and J lost 2 bases; unmatched junction nucleotides: 6. The CDR3 sequence is CASSQSRGPYNEQFF. In nucleotides, the CDR3 is TGCGCCAGCAGTCAAAGCAGGGGGCCCTACAATGAGCAGTTCTTC.

J is TRBJ2-2 and V is TRBV4-1; 11 nucleotides agree with TRBD2. The germline V gene encodes CDR1 MGHRA and CDR2 YSYEKL. V trimming: 2 bases; J trimming: 4 bases; junction bases outside the gene matches: 3. The CDR3 runs 16 residues. This chain's CDR3 is CASSQPGLAATGELFF. The DNA of the CDR3 is TGCGCCAGCAGCCAACCGGGACTAGCGGCCACCGGGGAGCTGTTTTTT.

The chain employs TRBV5-1 and TRBJ2-5; weak D call: TRBD2 (6 bases). V shed 4 bases and J shed 2 bases, with 15 bases lying between them. This CDR3 is built from 15 residues. Germline V gene data show CDR1 as SGHRS and CDR2 as YFSETQ. CDR3 DNA sequence: TGCGCCAGCAGCACCCGAGGAGGGCCACAAGAGACCCAGTACTTC. As protein: CASSTRGGPQETQYF.

CDR3 nucleotides: TGTGCCAGCAGCCCCCGTGGGACAGGGTTAGCCAAAAACATTCAGTACTTC. Translation gives CASSPRGTGLAKNIQYF. The rearrangement links TRBV5-4 to TRBJ2-4, with TRBD1 identical over 9 bases. Losses at the gene ends were 4 bases for V and 0 bases for J; bases not matched to a gene: 8. Per germline, CDR1 SGHNT and CDR2 YYREEE (reference sequence). CDR3 length: 17 residues.

This clone was seen a few times. Here the CDR3 reads CASSEAGLKTGELFF. The CDR3 DNA sequence: TGTGCCAGCAGTGAAGCGGGACTGAAAACCGGGGAGCTGTTTTTT. This sequence joins TRBV2 and TRBJ2-2, with D possibly matching TRBD2 (6 bases). Between the trimmed V and J ends, which lost 0 bases and 5 bases, there was a span of 10 bases. The CDR3 extends over 15 amino acids. Germline-derived CDR1 and CDR2 are SNHLY and FYNNEI.

V and J are TRBV28 and TRBJ2-3, with a tentative D call TRBD1 (5 bases). V lost 8 bases, J lost 5 bases, and 23 bases lay in between. The CDR3 contains 16 residues. Germline V CDR1 and CDR2: MDHEN, SYDVKM. The CDR3 is CASGRGSGPFGDTQYF. CDR3 bases: TGTGCCAGCGGCAGAGGCTCAGGGCCCTTCGGAGATACGCAGTATTTT.

The chain is built from TRBV3-1 (or the pseudogene TRBV3-2) and TRBJ2-2; TRBD1 is a possible D gene (7 bases). V was cut by 4 bases and J by 2 bases, with 14 bases left in between. Per germline, CDR1 LGHDT and CDR2 YNNKEL (reference sequence). This CDR3 is built from 16 residues. CDR3 residues: CASSPLRGDNTGELFF. Written as DNA, the CDR3 is TGTGCCAGCAGCCCTCTCAGGGGGGACAACACCGGGGAGCTGTTTTTT.

This chain links TRBV12-3 or TRBV12-4 with TRBJ2-1; a possible D gene is TRBD1 (7 bases). The CDR3 has 11 amino acids. Between the trimmed V and J ends, which lost 5 bases and 12 bases, there was a span of 11 bases. The CDR3 sequence: CASSPQGGQFF. CDR3 DNA sequence: TGTGCCAGCAGTCCGCAGGGGGGGCAGTTCTTC.

V and J are TRBV19 and TRBJ1-2; 7 nucleotides agree with TRBD1. This CDR3 is 14 amino acids long. The trim removed 4 bases at V and 5 bases at J, leaving 7 bases unmatched. Germline V gene lookup returns CDR1 LNHDA and CDR2 SQIVND (reference sequence). As DNA, the CDR3 is TGTGCCAGTAGTACCGGGACAGCCGGGTATGGCTACACCTTC. As protein: CASSTGTAGYGYTF.

The chain links TRBV15 to TRBJ2-7; TRBD1 aligns across 7 bases. The junction had 6 bases not matched to a gene; V was cut back by 1 base and J by 3 bases. The length of the CDR3 is 15 residues. Germline loops: CDR1 LNHNV, CDR2 YYDKDF (reference sequence). CDR3 protein: CATSRGTGGYYEQYF. CDR3 coding DNA: TGTGCCACCAGCAGAGGGACAGGAGGATACTACGAGCAGTACTTC.

V gene TRBV7-2 combines with J gene TRBJ2-3; D might be TRBD1 (5 bases). The CDR3 loop spans 14 amino acids. Germline V lookup: CDR1 SGHTA, CDR2 FQGNSA. Deletions cut 1 base from V and 2 bases from J, with 7 bases between. As DNA, the CDR3 is TGTGCCAGCAGCTTAGTTGGGGCCACAGATACGCAGTATTTT. It codes for CASSLVGATDTQYF.

This chain connects TRBV7-9 to TRBJ1-2; no definite D call. The CDR3 sequence is 14 residues long. Germline CDR1 and CDR2: SEHNR and FQNEAQ (reference sequence). Trimming took 4 bases from V and 8 from J, leaving 17 bases between them. CDR3: CASSYPLSPLGYTF. CDR3 sequence (DNA): TGTGCCAGCAGCTACCCTCTTAGCCCTCTGGGCTACACCTTC.

This chain uses TRBV29-1 with TRBJ2-3, with D hard to call. Germline CDR1 is SQVTM and CDR2 is ANQGSEA. The CDR3 covers 15 residues. Trimming took off 4 bases at V and 0 bases at J, with 14 bases between the two ends. The CDR3 coding sequence is TGCAGCGTTGCCCCCCTTGCGGAAAGCACAGATACGCAGTATTTT. Protein sequence: CSVAPLAESTDTQYF.

The chain is built from TRBV4-2 and TRBJ2-7; D may be TRBD1 (5 bases). CDR3 size: 15 residues. Trimming took 5 bases from V and 2 from J, leaving 16 bases between them. Germline CDR1 is LGHNA and CDR2 is YNFKEQ. The CDR3 coding sequence is TGTGCCAGCAGCGCTTTTACAGGTCTCGCCTACGAGCAGTACTTC. This sequence encodes CASSAFTGLAYEQYF.

This sequence joins TRBV12-3 or TRBV12-4 and TRBJ2-1; maybe TRBD1 (6 bases). This CDR3 region has 12 residues. V lost 3 bases and J 13 bases, leaving 13 bases between the germline ends. This chain's CDR3 is CASSFSGADQFF. In nucleotides, the CDR3 is TGTGCCAGCAGTTTCTCAGGGGCGGACCAGTTCTTC.

V gene TRBV19 combines with J gene TRBJ2-5; D gene unclear. The germline V gene encodes CDR1 LNHDA and CDR2 SQIVND (reference sequence). V was pared by 5 bases and J by 4 bases, with 5 bases between. The CDR3 covers 11 residues. CDR3 DNA sequence: TGTGCCAGTAGTCCCGGAGAGACCCAGTACTTC. This sequence encodes CASSPGETQYF.

This chain joins TRBV12-5 and TRBJ2-2; possible D gene TRBD1, 5 bases. V was clipped by 9 bases and J by 6 bases, with 23 bases between them. This CDR3 is 16 amino acids long. Germline CDR1 is LGHNT and CDR2 is FRNRAP. CDR3 DNA: TGTGCTAGGGAAGATCAGGGATTTATGGCGGCCGGGGAGCTGTTTTTT. Protein: CAREDQGFMAAGELFF.

The chain has TRBV7-2 and TRBJ1-2; D perhaps matches TRBD1 (5 bases). The CDR3 consists of 13 residues. Germline V gene data show CDR1 as SGHTA and CDR2 as FQGNSA. V gave up 5 bases and J gave up 5 bases, with 12 bases separating them. The CDR3 nucleotides are TGTGCCAGCAGCCTTAACAGGATATATGGCTACACCTTC. Its translation: CASSLNRIYGYTF.

This chain joins TRBV6-6 and TRBJ1-1, with TRBD1 identical over 8 bases. This CDR3 is built from 14 residues. Trimming cost V 4 bases and J 7 bases; bases outside gene matches: 8. Germline assignment: CDR1 MNHNY and CDR2 SVGAGI (reference sequence). This CDR3 is CASSSDRGRGEAFF. The CDR3 DNA is TGTGCCAGCAGTTCTGACAGGGGTAGGGGTGAAGCTTTCTTT.

In this sample, this clone turned up many times. The V and J genes are TRBV19 and TRBJ2-1; D gene unclear. V shed 6 bases and J shed 9 bases, with 21 bases lying between them. This CDR3 has 15 amino acids. Per germline, CDR1 LNHDA and CDR2 SQIVND (reference sequence). CDR3 coding DNA: TGTGCCAGTAGACCATTCGCTCAACAAGCAGGTGAGCAGTTCTTC. It yields the protein CASRPFAQQAGEQFF.

The rearrangement uses TRBV6-1 and TRBJ2-3; tentatively, D is TRBD2 (5 bases). The V end was cut by 3 bases, the J end by 1 base, with 14 bases between. Germline V gene lookup returns CDR1 MNHNS and CDR2 SASEGT. The CDR3 covers 16 residues. This CDR3 is CASSDLGGVGTDTQYF. CDR3 nucleotides: TGTGCCAGCAGTGATCTAGGAGGTGTAGGCACAGATACGCAGTATTTT.

The chain joins TRBV2 to TRBJ2-3, with a possible D match to TRBD2 (7 bases). Per the germline V gene, CDR1 is SNHLY and CDR2 is FYNNEI. The CDR3 sequence is 13 residues long. Between the trimmed V and J ends, which lost 7 bases and 5 bases, there was a span of 13 bases. CDR3 protein: CASNKRGGDTQYF. CDR3 DNA: TGTGCCAGCAATAAGAGGGGGGGAGATACGCAGTATTTT.

This chain uses TRBV4-3 with TRBJ2-3; D ambiguous. Trimming removed 0 bases from V and 3 bases from J, with 7 bases in between. Germline CDR1 and CDR2: LGHNA and YSLEER. The CDR3 covers 14 residues. CDR3 sequence: CASSQELRTDTQYF. The CDR3 region has the DNA TGCGCCAGCAGCCAAGAACTCCGAACAGATACGCAGTATTTT.